The 23 T cell receptor beta chains listed next were all sequenced from one sample in a study of blood T cell repertoires in COVID-19 (dated by TCRdb to about 2020). Libraries came from the immunoSEQ multiplex PCR assay. Held by TCRdb, this immuneACCESS table contains in-frame sequences only and omits some clones. Under half of the omission traces to an unresolved V gene where checked; the cause of the rest is unknown. The sample records approximately 330,000 clones, about 87% of which are singletons. In total, the top ten clones hold roughly a tenth of the sample. The specimen sequenced was peripheral blood. The receptors were gathered from a man aged 30 to 39 with COVID-19, enrolled during active disease.

The chain employs TRBV6-2 or TRBV6-3 and TRBJ2-7, with D perhaps matching TRBD2 (5 bases). Germline V gene data show CDR1 as MNHEY and CDR2 as SVGEGT. The CDR3 is made up of 15 amino acids. The V end lost 1 base, the J end lost 2 bases, and 12 bases lay between the germline ends. CDR3 DNA: TGTGCCAGCAGTTACTTGTCCAGCGGTACCTACGAGCAGTACTTC. Translating gives CASSYLSSGTYEQYF.

The rearrangement links TRBV6-5 to TRBJ1-2; D perhaps matches TRBD1 (5 bases). Trimming shortened V by 1 base and J by 1 base, and 7 bases separated the two germline ends. The CDR3 spans 14 residues. The germline V gene has CDR1 MNHEY and CDR2 SVGAGI. The CDR3 region is CASSYWQGNYGYTF. The CDR3 DNA reads TGTGCCAGCAGTTACTGGCAGGGTAACTATGGCTACACCTTC.

The chain links TRBV7-9 to TRBJ2-7; D may be TRBD2 (6 bases). Germline CDR1 and CDR2: SEHNR and FQNEAQ (reference sequence). The V gene lost 5 bases and the J gene lost 2 bases, with 28 bases spanning the gap. The CDR3 totals 19 residues. CDR3 sequence (DNA): TGTGCCAGCAGCCGCATTTGGGCAGGTCGCGGCGGGACCCCCTACGAGCAGTACTTC. Protein product: CASSRIWAGRGGTPYEQYF.

The chain links TRBV7-2 to TRBJ2-3; a weak D match, TRBD1 (6 bases). Trimming took off 2 bases at V and 2 bases at J, with 14 bases between the two ends. CDR1 is SGHTA and CDR2 is FQGNSA in the germline V gene. The CDR3 consists of 16 residues. The CDR3 protein is CASSLSPDRSTDTQYF. The CDR3 DNA is TGTGCCAGCAGCTTATCCCCGGACAGATCCACAGATACGCAGTATTTT.

The CDR3 nucleotides are TGTGCCAGCAGTTTGGGACAGACAACTAATGAAAAACTGTTTTTT. It translates to CASSLGQTTNEKLFF. The gene calls are TRBV28 and TRBJ1-4; TRBD1 matches 7 bases. The CDR3 consists of 15 residues. Germline V CDR1 and CDR2: MDHEN, SYDVKM. Trimming cost V 3 bases and J 0 bases; bases outside gene matches: 1.

The gene calls are TRBV28 and TRBJ1-5; the D gene is possibly TRBD1 (6 bases). CDR3 length equals 15 residues. Germline CDR1 MDHEN, CDR2 SYDVKM. V was trimmed by 3 bases and J by 4 bases, leaving 13 bases between them. This chain's CDR3 is CASSFGGAGNQPQHF. The CDR3 DNA reads as TGTGCCAGCAGTTTTGGGGGGGCTGGGAATCAGCCCCAGCATTTT.

This chain links TRBV6-1 with TRBJ2-7, with a tentative D call TRBD1 (6 bases). CDR1 and CDR2 (germline): MNHNS, SASEGT. This CDR3 has 17 residues. Trimming left V 2 bases short and J 2 bases short, with 19 bases between. The CDR3 here is CASSERSSGTRAYEQYF. As DNA, the CDR3 is TGTGCCAGCAGTGAAAGGAGCTCGGGGACACGGGCCTACGAGCAGTACTTC.

V is TRBV6-5 and J is TRBJ1-3; 7 nucleotides match TRBD1. Trimming cost V 0 bases and J 4 bases; bases outside gene matches: 6. Germline CDR1 is MNHEY and CDR2 is SVGAGI. The CDR3 has 16 residues. Here the CDR3 reads CASSYSKGTVGNTIYF. The CDR3 DNA is TGTGCCAGCAGTTACTCAAAAGGGACAGTAGGAAACACCATATATTTT.

J is TRBJ2-2 and V is TRBV24-1; no clear D. Trimming took off 3 bases at V and 2 bases at J, with 9 bases between the two ends. Germline lookup yields CDR1 KGHDR and CDR2 SFDVKD. The CDR3 totals 15 residues. CDR3: CATSDPTRNTGELFF. The CDR3 nucleotides read TGTGCCACCAGTGATCCCACCAGAAACACCGGGGAGCTGTTTTTT.

The CDR3 loop reads CASSRGTGDYEQYF. DNA for the CDR3: TGTGCCAGCAGCAGGGGGACAGGGGACTACGAGCAGTACTTC. The J gene is TRBJ2-7, the V gene TRBV25-1; 10 bases match TRBD1. The germline V gene has CDR1 MGHDK and CDR2 SYGVNS. The length of the CDR3 is 14 residues. J lost 3 bases, V lost 6 bases, and 5 bases had no gene match.

The chain carries TRBV6-6 and TRBJ1-5; 8 bases fit TRBD1. The J segment lost 3 bases and the V segment lost 2 bases, leaving 3 bases of the junction unmatched. Germline loops: CDR1 MNHNY, CDR2 SVGAGI (reference sequence). This CDR3 contains 15 residues. The CDR3 coding sequence is TGTGCCAGCAGTTACGGGACAGGTTACAATCAGCCCCAGCATTTT. Translation gives CASSYGTGYNQPQHF.

The J gene is TRBJ2-7, the V gene TRBV6-2 or TRBV6-3; D remains unclear. This CDR3 has 16 amino acids. In germline, CDR1 is MNHEY, CDR2 SVGEGT. The ends were cut back, 0 bases at V and 2 bases at J, with 14 bases in the middle. This chain's CDR3 is CASSYSVSEPTYEQYF. CDR3 bases: TGTGCCAGCAGTTACTCGGTGTCGGAGCCAACCTACGAGCAGTACTTC.

The J gene is TRBJ1-4, the V gene TRBV4-3; D is unresolved. Germline assignment: CDR1 LGHNA and CDR2 YSLEER. V lost 0 bases to trimming and J lost 8 bases, with 13 bases between them. CDR3 length: 15 amino acids. The CDR3 region has the DNA TGCGCCAGCAGCCAAGATCGGGTGATCGGGGAAAAACTGTTTTTT. Translating it yields CASSQDRVIGEKLFF.

The chain joins TRBV15 to TRBJ2-5, with a weak D call TRBD2 (5 bases). The CDR3 covers 14 residues. The germline V gene encodes CDR1 LNHNV and CDR2 YYDKDF (reference sequence). Trimming removed 0 bases at V and 4 bases at J, with 9 bases between. The CDR3 DNA is TGTGCCACCAGCAGAGATCTAGCTGGAGAGACCCAGTACTTC. Its protein product is CATSRDLAGETQYF.

This chain uses TRBV20-1 with TRBJ2-7; 8 nucleotides match TRBD1. Germline V CDR1 and CDR2: DFQATT, SNEGSKA (reference sequence). The ends lost 3 bases at V and 0 bases at J; junction bases unmatched: 7. The CDR3 spans 15 residues. The CDR3 is CSASPGTGSSYEQYF. The CDR3 bases are TGCAGTGCTAGTCCCGGGACAGGATCCTCCTACGAGCAGTACTTC.

The gene calls are TRBV4-2 and TRBJ2-3; TRBD2 matches at 14 bases. Trimming cost V 2 bases and J 4 bases; bases outside gene matches: 8. The CDR3 covers 18 residues. Germline V lookup: CDR1 LGHNA, CDR2 YNFKEQ. The CDR3 protein is CASSQNLGLAGVSDTQYF. As DNA, the CDR3 is TGTGCCAGCAGCCAAAATTTGGGACTAGCGGGAGTATCAGATACGCAGTATTTT.

CDR3 sequence (DNA): TGTGCCAGCAGTGAAGTCCACATCGGGTGGGGCAATCAGCCCCAGCATTTT. It translates to CASSEVHIGWGNQPQHF. This sequence joins TRBV6-1 and TRBJ1-5; D gene ambiguous. The CDR3 sequence is 17 residues long. V was trimmed by 1 base and J by 2 bases, leaving 15 bases between them. Germline V gene lookup returns CDR1 MNHNS and CDR2 SASEGT.

CDR3 coding DNA: TGTGCCAGCAGTCCACCCGAGGGTACGAACACCGGGGAGCTGTTTTTT. Encoded protein: CASSPPEGTNTGELFF. The chain carries TRBV27 and TRBJ2-2, with D possibly being TRBD2 (5 bases). Trimming removed 5 bases from V and 0 bases from J, with 13 bases in between. Germline-derived CDR1 and CDR2 are MNHEY and SMNVEV (reference sequence). This CDR3 has 16 residues.

The chain has TRBV24-1 and TRBJ2-7, with a possible D match to TRBD2 (6 bases). V lost 0 bases and J lost 4, with 21 bases in between. This CDR3 has 18 amino acids. In germline, CDR1 is KGHDR, CDR2 SFDVKD. The CDR3 nucleotides are TGTGCCACCAGTGATTTGCTCGGGGCACCTGGGGCGGGGTACGAGCAGTACTTC. Protein: CATSDLLGAPGAGYEQYF.

V gene TRBV14 combines with J gene TRBJ1-6; 8 nucleotides match TRBD1. The germline V gene encodes CDR1 SGHDN and CDR2 FVKESK. V trimming: 4 bases; J trimming: 10 bases; junction bases outside the gene matches: 6. The CDR3 is made up of 14 amino acids. CDR3 nucleotide sequence: TGTGCCAGCAGCCTCGGGACAGGTGTCTCACCCCTCCACTTT. It codes for CASSLGTGVSPLHF.

The chain uses TRBV18 and TRBJ1-5; tentatively, D is TRBD1 (6 bases). The CDR3 sequence is 13 residues long. CDR1 and CDR2 (germline): KGHSH, LQKENI. With 6 bases removed from V and 5 bases from J, the gap between germline ends came to 11 bases. CDR3 nucleotides: TGTGCCAGCTCCCAGGGGTCGGATCAGCCCCAGCATTTT. This gives the protein CASSQGSDQPQHF.

The rearrangement uses TRBV25-1 and TRBJ2-1; 9 bases agree with TRBD1. The germline gives CDR1 MGHDK, CDR2 SYGVNS. V was clipped by 2 bases and J by 3 bases; unmatched bases: 5. The CDR3 totals 16 residues. In DNA, the CDR3 is TGTGCCAGCAGTGAACAGCCGGGACAGGGCTACAATGAGCAGTTCTTC. Translation: CASSEQPGQGYNEQFF. Full variable domain (missing parts from reference TRBV25-1 and TRBJ2-1): EADIYQTPRYLVIGTGKKITLECSQTMGHDKMYWYQQDPGMELHLIHYSYGVNSTEKGDLSSESTVSRIRTEHFPLTLESARPSHTSQYLCASSEQPGQGYNEQFFGPGTRLTVL.

The chain links TRBV19 to TRBJ1-2; D is ambiguous. Germline V gives CDR1 LNHDA, CDR2 SQIVND (reference sequence). The ends were cut back, 5 bases at V and 2 bases at J, with 12 bases in the middle. There are 14 residues in the CDR3. CDR3 region: CASSPLAGNYGYTF. CDR3 DNA sequence: TGTGCCAGTAGTCCCCTGGCGGGCAACTATGGCTACACCTTC.